This T cell receptor beta chain was retrieved from a study of T-cell reconstitution after alpha-beta-depleted transplantation in children. This sample's TCRbeta library carried unique molecular identifier barcodes. TCRdb independently ran MiXCR on the PCR reads; one entry per CDR3 protein. The repertoire has some 550,000 distinct CDR3 sequences, 15% to 20% of them found once; the top ten carry 3.3%. The germline gives CDR1 SNHLY, CDR2 FYNNEI. This CDR3 spans 15 amino acids. V trimming: 1 base; J trimming: 4 bases; junction bases outside the gene matches: 6. V usage is TRBV2 and J usage is TRBJ2-7, with 8 bases identical to TRBD2. The material sequenced was PBMCs from the stem cell graft donor, taken from the stem cell graft. This TCR was recovered from a human donor who donated a stem cell graft to a child with acute lymphoblastic leukemia. CDR3 sequence: CASSEGSGRVYEQYF. CDR3 DNA sequence: TGTGCCAGCAGTGAAGGGAGCGGGAGAGTATACGAGCAGTACTTC.